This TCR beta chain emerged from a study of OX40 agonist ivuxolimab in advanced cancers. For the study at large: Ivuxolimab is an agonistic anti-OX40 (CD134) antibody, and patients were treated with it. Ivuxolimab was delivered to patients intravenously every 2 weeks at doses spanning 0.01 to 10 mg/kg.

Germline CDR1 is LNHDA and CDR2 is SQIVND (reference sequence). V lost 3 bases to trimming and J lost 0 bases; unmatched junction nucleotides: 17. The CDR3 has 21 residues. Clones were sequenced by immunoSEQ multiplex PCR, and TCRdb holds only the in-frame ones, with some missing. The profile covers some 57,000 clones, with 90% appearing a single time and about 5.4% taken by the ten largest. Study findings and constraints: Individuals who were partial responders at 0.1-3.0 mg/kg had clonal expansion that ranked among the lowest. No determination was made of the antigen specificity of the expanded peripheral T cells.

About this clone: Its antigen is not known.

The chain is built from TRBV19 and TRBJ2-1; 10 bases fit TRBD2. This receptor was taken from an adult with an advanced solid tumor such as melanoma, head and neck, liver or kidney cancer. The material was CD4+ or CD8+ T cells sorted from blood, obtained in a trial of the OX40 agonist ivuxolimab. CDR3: CASSMASGSYGLGSSYNEQFF. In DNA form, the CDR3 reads TGTGCCAGTAGTATGGCTAGCGGGAGCTACGGTCTTGGAAGCTCCTACAATGAGCAGTTCTTC.